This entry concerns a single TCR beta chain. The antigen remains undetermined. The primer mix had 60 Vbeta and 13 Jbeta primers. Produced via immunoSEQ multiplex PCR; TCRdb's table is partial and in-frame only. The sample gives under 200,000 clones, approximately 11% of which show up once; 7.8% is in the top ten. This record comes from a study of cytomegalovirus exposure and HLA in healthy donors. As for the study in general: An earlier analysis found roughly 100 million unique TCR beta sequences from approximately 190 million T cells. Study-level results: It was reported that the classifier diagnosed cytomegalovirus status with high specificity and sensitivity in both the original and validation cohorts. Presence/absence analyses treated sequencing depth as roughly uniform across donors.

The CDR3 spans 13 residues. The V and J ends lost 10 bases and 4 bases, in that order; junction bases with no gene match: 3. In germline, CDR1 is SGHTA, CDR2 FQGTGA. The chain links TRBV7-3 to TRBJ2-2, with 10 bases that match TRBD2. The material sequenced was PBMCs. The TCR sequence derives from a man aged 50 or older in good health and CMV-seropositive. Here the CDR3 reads CATAGGPTGELFF. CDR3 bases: TGTGCCACAGCGGGGGGGCCCACCGGGGAGCTGTTTTTT.